These 27 T cell receptor beta chains were sequenced from one sample in a study of CD8 T cells in Susac syndrome. With random hexamers, about 0.45 to 1 ug RNA was reverse transcribed. TCRdb fed the immunoSEQ multiplex PCR reads into MiXCR, producing one record per CDR3 protein. The sample has about 160,000 distinct CDR3 sequences; approximately 93% are singletons. The sample was CD4+ T cells from PBMCs. These receptors all come from a human donor with multiple sclerosis.

The chain carries TRBV6-5 and TRBJ1-2; 7 bases are a match to TRBD1. The germline V gene encodes CDR1 MNHEY and CDR2 SVGAGI. V gave up 6 bases and J gave up 6 bases; unmatched junction bases: 1. CDR3 length: 11 residues. CDR3 sequence (DNA): TGTGCCAGCAGAGACAGGGATGGCTACACCTTC. As protein: CASRDRDGYTF.

The gene calls are TRBV7-9 and TRBJ1-5; D unresolved. With 5 bases removed from V and 5 bases from J, the gap between germline ends came to 10 bases. CDR3 size: 13 residues. In germline, CDR1 is SEHNR, CDR2 FQNEAQ (reference sequence). The CDR3 here is CASSVQRDQPQHF. CDR3 DNA sequence: TGTGCCAGCAGCGTACAGCGGGATCAGCCCCAGCATTTT.

The chain uses TRBV30 and TRBJ1-5; D is possibly TRBD1 (5 bases). In germline, CDR1 is GTSNPN, CDR2 SVGIG (reference sequence). Trimming cost V 0 bases and J 5 bases, with 8 bases left between them. The CDR3 is made up of 13 amino acids. This chain's CDR3 is CAWSVGGHQPQHF. As DNA, the CDR3 is TGTGCCTGGAGTGTGGGGGGTCATCAGCCCCAGCATTTT.

CDR3 in DNA: TGTGCCAGCAGCCAAGAGGGGGAACGGTGGTGGAATGAGCAGTTCTTC. This translates into CASSQEGERWWNEQFF. The chain employs TRBV3-1 and TRBJ2-1, with D perhaps assigned TRBD1 or TRBD2 (5 bases each). V lost 0 bases to trimming and J lost 7 bases, with 16 bases between them. The CDR3 has 16 residues. Germline CDR1 and CDR2: LGHDT and YNNKEL (reference sequence).

The gene calls are TRBV30 and TRBJ1-3; D is unclear. Germline CDR1 is GTSNPN and CDR2 is SVGIG (reference sequence). This CDR3 spans 13 amino acids. V shed 4 bases and J shed 8 bases, with 15 bases lying between them. This CDR3 reads CAWTQREVDTIYF. CDR3 sequence (DNA): TGTGCCTGGACCCAAAGGGAGGTGGACACCATATATTTT.

The rearrangement links TRBV7-9 to TRBJ2-7; 8 nucleotides line up with TRBD2. Trimming cost V 5 bases and J 3 bases; bases outside gene matches: 9. The CDR3 contains 15 residues. The germline V gene has CDR1 SEHNR and CDR2 FQNEAQ (reference sequence). CDR3 protein: CASSPPGAGVYEQYF. In DNA, the CDR3 is TGTGCCAGCAGCCCGCCAGGAGCGGGAGTCTACGAGCAGTACTTC.

The V call is TRBV28, the J call TRBJ1-1; D remains unclear. The CDR3 has 13 amino acids. Germline loops: CDR1 MDHEN, CDR2 SYDVKM. CDR3 in DNA: TGTGGCTCGGGAGGCCCCGGGGACACTGAAGCTTTCTTT. Amino acid sequence: CGSGGPGDTEAFF.

The V call is TRBV7-2, the J call TRBJ2-4; TRBD2 aligns across 13 bases. CDR3 size: 14 residues. The V gene end was trimmed by 4 bases and the J gene end by 8 bases; junction bases not matched to a gene: 2. The germline V gene has CDR1 SGHTA and CDR2 FQGNSA. The CDR3 sequence: CASSSGLAGDIQYF. CDR3 nucleotides: TGTGCCAGCAGCTCCGGACTAGCGGGAGACATTCAGTACTTC. Using reference TRBV7-2 and TRBJ2-4 for the parts outside the CDR3, the full variable domain is GAGVSQSPSNKVTEKGKDVELRCDPISGHTALYWYRQSLGQGLEFLIYFQGNSAPDKSGLPSDRFSAERTGGSVSTLTIQRTQQEDSAVYLCASSSGLAGDIQYFGAGTRLSVL.

This clonotype showed up just once. The chain employs TRBV3-1 and TRBJ2-7; no firm D call. Trimming left V 0 bases short and J 6 bases short, with 9 bases between. This CDR3 spans 13 amino acids. CDR1 and CDR2 from the germline V gene are LGHDT and YNNKEL (reference sequence). CDR3 nucleotides: TGTGCCAGCAGCCAAGATCTTCGGGCCGAGCAGTACTTC. It yields the protein CASSQDLRAEQYF.

The V and J genes are TRBV27 and TRBJ2-5; D is undetermined. Germline CDR1 and CDR2: MNHEY and SMNVEV (reference sequence). Trimming stripped 6 bases from V and 2 bases from J, with 13 bases between. The CDR3 runs to 14 residues. CDR3 nucleotide sequence: TGTGCCAGCAGCCCGATCAGCCTACAAGAGACCCAGTACTTC. Its translation: CASSPISLQETQYF.

The chain is built from TRBV2 and TRBJ1-5; 9 nucleotides match TRBD1. This CDR3 has 15 amino acids. The junction had 7 bases not matched to a gene; V was cut back by 6 bases and J by 4 bases. Looked up from germline, CDR1 is SNHLY and CDR2 is FYNNEI. The CDR3 DNA sequence: TGTGCCAGCAGCTCCGGGACAGGGAAGAATCAGCCCCAGCATTTT. It yields the protein CASSSGTGKNQPQHF.

The chain joins TRBV6-2 or TRBV6-3 to TRBJ1-5; D is perhaps TRBD1 (5 bases). Trimming left V 2 bases short and J 5 bases short, with 10 bases between. CDR3 length: 14 amino acids. Germline CDR1 MNHEY, CDR2 SVGEGT. CDR3 sequence (DNA): TGTGCCAGCAGTTACATCAGGGCAGATCAGCCCCAGCATTTT. It yields the protein CASSYIRADQPQHF.

The chain carries TRBV11-2 and TRBJ2-2; 9 nucleotides line up with TRBD2. The ends lost 4 bases at V and 1 base at J; junction bases unmatched: 4. The CDR3 has 16 residues. CDR1 is SGHAT and CDR2 is FQNNGV in the germline V gene. CDR3: CASSSLSGRNTGELFF. CDR3 DNA sequence: TGTGCCAGCAGCTCACTTAGCGGGAGGAACACCGGGGAGCTGTTTTTT.

The gene calls are TRBV5-6 and TRBJ2-4, with D possibly matching TRBD2 (5 bases). Looked up from germline, CDR1 is SGHDT and CDR2 is YYEEEE. V was shortened by 0 bases and J by 1 base, with 17 bases between the two germline ends. The CDR3 runs 18 residues. In nucleotides, the CDR3 is TGTGCCAGCAGCTTGGGGAGTCGAGGTCGCGGGGCCAAAAACATTCAGTACTTC. This sequence encodes CASSLGSRGRGAKNIQYF.

The chain couples TRBV15 to TRBJ2-7; D is perhaps TRBD1 (5 bases). The V gene lost 0 bases and the J gene lost 6 bases, with 15 bases spanning the gap. In germline, CDR1 is LNHNV, CDR2 YYDKDF (reference sequence). This CDR3 contains 15 residues. The CDR3: CATSREMGYRLEQYF. In DNA, the CDR3 is TGTGCCACCAGCAGAGAAATGGGGTACAGGCTCGAGCAGTACTTC.

This chain uses TRBV18 with TRBJ2-5; possibly TRBD1 for D (6 bases). Per the germline V gene, CDR1 is KGHSH and CDR2 is LQKENI. Trimming took off 4 bases at V and 4 bases at J, with 10 bases between the two ends. This CDR3 is 13 amino acids long. CDR3 nucleotide sequence: TGTGCCAGCTCACTGTTACAGGGAGAGACCCAGTACTTC. Encoded protein: CASSLLQGETQYF.

The V gene is TRBV12-3 or TRBV12-4, the J gene TRBJ2-7; tentatively, D is TRBD1 (5 bases). This CDR3 contains 15 residues. Trimming stripped 4 bases from V and 4 bases from J, with 17 bases between. The CDR3 loop reads CASSYDQGVRYEQYF. The CDR3 coding sequence is TGTGCCAGCAGTTATGACCAGGGCGTTCGGTACGAGCAGTACTTC.

The chain employs TRBV7-2 and TRBJ1-5; unclear D gene. The CDR3 consists of 13 residues. The V end was cut by 1 base, the J end by 7 bases, with 8 bases between. Germline V CDR1 and CDR2: SGHTA, FQGNSA. The CDR3 DNA follows: TGTGCCAGCAGCTTAGTGTCAGAGCAGCCCCAGCATTTT. Its translation is CASSLVSEQPQHF.

This chain connects TRBV29-1 to TRBJ2-4; D ambiguous. Deletions cut 4 bases from V and 4 bases from J, with 2 bases between. CDR1 and CDR2 from the germline V gene are SQVTM and ANQGSEA. CDR3 size: 10 residues. The CDR3 sequence: CSVVKNIQYF. The CDR3 DNA sequence: TGCAGCGTTGTAAAAAACATTCAGTACTTC.

This clonotype was seen only once. The chain employs TRBV3-1 and TRBJ2-7; D is possibly TRBD1 or TRBD2 (5 bases each). Per the germline V gene, CDR1 is LGHDT and CDR2 is YNNKEL (reference sequence). The ends were cut back, 1 base at V and 3 bases at J, with 10 bases in the middle. The CDR3 covers 14 residues. CDR3 DNA sequence: TGTGCCAGCAGCCAAGGTCGGGGCGGCTACGAGCAGTACTTC. Protein sequence: CASSQGRGGYEQYF.

This chain joins TRBV4-1 and TRBJ1-1; TRBD1 matches 8 bases. With V trimmed by 0 bases and J by 13 bases, 16 bases remained unmatched. The V gene's germline CDR1 is MGHRA and CDR2 YSYEKL. The CDR3 loop spans 16 amino acids. The CDR3 region has the DNA TGCGCCAGCAGCCAAGAACAGCTCTCAGGGGGCCAGACGGTTTTCTTT. Protein: CASSQEQLSGGQTVFF.

This clonotype was seen a handful of times. V usage is TRBV18 and J usage is TRBJ2-7, with 9 positions matching TRBD1. Trimming removed 6 bases from V and 2 bases from J; junction bases left unmatched: 2. The germline V gene has CDR1 KGHSH and CDR2 LQKENI. The CDR3 runs to 13 residues. DNA for the CDR3: TGTGCCAGCTCCCGACAGGGGGCCTACGAGCAGTACTTC. Amino acid sequence: CASSRQGAYEQYF. The entire variable domain, with the rest obtained from reference TRBV18 and TRBJ2-7, is as follows: NAGVMQNPRHLVRRRGQEARLRCSPMKGHSHVYWYRQLPEEGLKFMVYLQKENIIDESGMPKERFSAEFPKEGPSILRIQQVVRGDSAAYFCASSRQGAYEQYFGPGTRLTVT.

The chain employs TRBV5-6 and TRBJ2-7; D gene ambiguous. Germline CDR1 reads SGHDT; CDR2 reads YYEEEE. V was cut by 4 bases and J by 7 bases, with 12 bases left in between. The CDR3 loop spans 12 amino acids. The DNA for the CDR3 is TGTGCCAGCAGCCAACGATTGAGGGAGCAGTACTTC. Protein: CASSQRLREQYF.

The genes are TRBV5-4 and TRBJ2-2; 7 bases match TRBD1. From germline, CDR1 is SGHNT and CDR2 YYREEE (reference sequence). The CDR3 totals 16 residues. The V gene end was trimmed by 2 bases and the J gene end by 1 base; junction bases not matched to a gene: 5. CDR3 bases: TGTGCCAGCAGCTTCAACAGGGGCGGGAACACCGGGGAGCTGTTTTTT. Protein: CASSFNRGGNTGELFF.

This rearrangement joins TRBV6-6 to TRBJ1-1; weak D call: TRBD1 (6 bases). CDR3 length: 15 residues. Germline values: CDR1 MNHNY, CDR2 SVGAGI (reference sequence). V lost 4 bases to trimming and J lost 8 bases, with 20 bases between them. CDR3 coding DNA: TGTGCCAGCAGTTCAGCGGGGGCGGGAGAGCCCGAAGCTTTCTTT. This sequence encodes CASSSAGAGEPEAFF.

The rearrangement uses TRBV25-1 and TRBJ2-3; 11 nucleotides agree with TRBD2. Per germline, CDR1 MGHDK and CDR2 SYGVNS. J gave up 6 bases and V 3 bases, and 2 bases lay outside the gene matches. The CDR3 is 14 residues long. CDR3 protein: CASSDPSGGDTQYF. The CDR3 DNA follows: TGTGCCAGCAGTGACCCTAGCGGGGGGGATACGCAGTATTTT. Full variable domain (missing parts from reference TRBV25-1 and TRBJ2-3): EADIYQTPRYLVIGTGKKITLECSQTMGHDKMYWYQQDPGMELHLIHYSYGVNSTEKGDLSSESTVSRIRTEHFPLTLESARPSHTSQYLCASSDPSGGDTQYFGPGTRLTVL.

This sequence joins TRBV14 and TRBJ1-1, with unresolved D. CDR1 and CDR2 (germline): SGHDN, FVKESK. Trimming took off 4 bases at V and 8 bases at J, with 14 bases between the two ends. The CDR3 extends over 13 amino acids. The CDR3 region is CASSPLGVIEAFF. In DNA, the CDR3 is TGTGCCAGCAGCCCTCTCGGTGTAATAGAAGCTTTCTTT.